The 10 T cell receptor beta chains listed next were all sequenced from one sample in a study of CD8 T cells in Susac syndrome. With random hexamers, 0.5 to 1 ug RNA was reverse transcribed. TCRdb fed the immunoSEQ multiplex PCR reads into MiXCR, producing one record per CDR3 protein. Among around 200,000 distinct CDR3 sequences listed, 95% were seen once. The sequenced sample was CD4+ T cells from PBMCs. These receptors originate from a human donor with multiple sclerosis.

The gene calls are TRBV2 and TRBJ2-2, with D perhaps assigned TRBD1 or TRBD2 (5 bases each). Germline V gives CDR1 SNHLY, CDR2 FYNNEI. The CDR3 has 14 amino acids. V lost 5 bases and J 2 bases, leaving 9 bases between the germline ends. The CDR3 sequence is CASSWDGNTGELFF. CDR3 bases: TGTGCCAGCAGTTGGGACGGAAACACCGGGGAGCTGTTTTTT.

The rearrangement uses TRBV9 and TRBJ1-2; possibly TRBD1 for D (6 bases). This CDR3 region has 17 residues. V gave up 1 base and J gave up 0 bases, with 16 bases separating them. Germline assignment: CDR1 SGDLS and CDR2 YYNGEE. CDR3: CASSVPRTGYANYGYTF. The CDR3, as DNA: TGTGCCAGCAGCGTACCCCGAACAGGGTACGCTAACTATGGCTACACCTTC.

V gene TRBV4-1 combines with J gene TRBJ1-1; D not resolved. The ends were cut back, 0 bases at V and 1 base at J, with 3 bases in the middle. CDR1 and CDR2 (germline): MGHRA, YSYEKL. The CDR3 runs to 13 residues. CDR3 DNA sequence: TGCGCCAGCAGCCAAGAGCGGAACACTGAAGCTTTCTTT. It translates to CASSQERNTEAFF.

The chain is built from TRBV29-1 and TRBJ2-7; 7 nucleotides line up with TRBD1. V dropped 5 bases and J dropped 0; count of bases not matched to a gene: 4. CDR1 SQVTM and CDR2 ANQGSEA come from the germline V gene. The CDR3 covers 13 residues. CDR3 DNA: TGCAGCGTTTCCGGGACAGCCTCCTACGAGCAGTACTTC. It specifies CSVSGTASYEQYF.

The V gene is TRBV5-4, the J gene TRBJ2-5; D gene uncertain. Looked up from germline, CDR1 is SGHNT and CDR2 is YYREEE (reference sequence). This CDR3 region has 14 residues. The V and J ends lost 4 bases and 3 bases respectively, with 13 bases between them. In nucleotides, the CDR3 is TGTGCCAGCAGCGCCCCCAAAGGAGAAGAGACCCAGTACTTC. Translated: CASSAPKGEETQYF.

The chain joins TRBV20-1 to TRBJ2-2, with D tentatively TRBD2 (6 bases). The CDR3 has 13 residues. From germline, CDR1 is DFQATT and CDR2 SNEGSKA (reference sequence). The germline V and J ends were trimmed by 6 bases and 5 bases, with 13 bases remaining between them. CDR3 region: CSARHGGTGELFF. The CDR3 bases are TGCAGTGCCCGACACGGGGGAACCGGGGAGCTGTTTTTT.

For the CDR3, the DNA is TGTGCCAGCAGTTCACTAGCGGTGGTCGCCAAAAACATTCAGTACTTC. The encoded protein is CASSSLAVVAKNIQYF. This chain links TRBV27 with TRBJ2-4, with 8 bases matching TRBD2. V was clipped by 4 bases and J by 1 base; unmatched bases: 6. Looked up from germline, CDR1 is MNHEY and CDR2 is SMNVEV (reference sequence). The length of the CDR3 is 16 residues.

The rearrangement joins TRBV3-1 to TRBJ2-5; 7 nucleotides agree with TRBD2. Trimming took 2 bases from V and 1 from J; bases not matched to a gene: 4. Germline V gene sequence: CDR1 LGHDT, CDR2 YNNKEL (reference sequence). The CDR3 contains 15 residues. The CDR3 nucleotides read TGTGCCAGCAGCCAAAGGGGACTACGCCAAGAGACCCAGTACTTC. Amino acid sequence: CASSQRGLRQETQYF.

This chain connects TRBV12-3 or TRBV12-4 to TRBJ1-1, with a weak D call TRBD1 (5 bases). The germline V and J ends were trimmed by 2 bases and 4 bases, with 11 bases remaining between them. The CDR3 covers 14 residues. CDR3 protein: CASSLKGMSTEAFF. DNA for the CDR3: TGTGCCAGCAGTTTAAAGGGGATGAGCACTGAAGCTTTCTTT.

V and J are TRBV5-4 and TRBJ2-5; 12 nucleotides match TRBD2. Unmatched junction bases numbered 0, after V lost 1 base and J lost 5 bases. The germline V gene has CDR1 SGHNT and CDR2 YYREEE (reference sequence). The CDR3 spans 14 residues. CDR3 residues: CASSLTSGGETQYF. The CDR3 region has the DNA TGTGCCAGCAGCTTGACTAGCGGGGGGGAGACCCAGTACTTC.